Listed here are 11 T cell receptor beta chains from one sample, sequenced in a study of cytomegalovirus exposure and HLA in healthy donors. The PCR had 60 Vbeta and 13 Jbeta primers. Assay used: immunoSEQ multiplex PCR; TCRdb lists only in-frame clones, some missing. The data hold about 96,000 clones, with roughly 80% observed a single time. The sequencing input was PBMCs. These receptors were collected from a young man in good health and CMV-seronegative.

The V and J genes are TRBV7-9 and TRBJ2-2; D call uncertain. CDR1 SEHNR and CDR2 FQNEAQ come from the germline V gene (reference sequence). V lost 2 bases, J lost 2 bases, and 9 bases lay in between. The CDR3 consists of 15 residues. CDR3 sequence (DNA): TGTGCCAGCAGCTTACTGGCGGCCAACACCGGGGAGCTGTTTTTT. It codes for CASSLLAANTGELFF.

As regards this clone: The sample holds other DNA sequences that translate to the same CDR3. V is TRBV5-1 and J is TRBJ2-7, with D perhaps TRBD2 (6 bases). CDR3 length: 13 amino acids. V was cut by 4 bases and J by 9 bases, with 17 bases left in between. Germline CDR1 SGHRS, CDR2 YFSETQ. As DNA, the CDR3 is TGCGCCAGCAGCCCCGGGCGGGGTCCAGGGCAGTACTTC. Its translation is CASSPGRGPGQYF.

The V and J genes are TRBV4-3 and TRBJ2-1; 10 bases match TRBD2. Germline CDR1 reads LGHNA; CDR2 reads YSLEER. The trim removed 0 bases at V and 9 bases at J, leaving 8 bases unmatched. The CDR3 consists of 16 residues. CDR3 nucleotide sequence: TGCGCCAGCAGCCAAGATGCTGAGCGGGGGGGCCGTGAGCAGTTCTTC. It translates to CASSQDAERGGREQFF.

J is TRBJ1-3 and V is TRBV11-2; D call uncertain. In germline, CDR1 is SGHAT, CDR2 FQNNGV. V shed 3 bases and J shed 0 bases, with 12 bases lying between them. The CDR3 is made up of 16 amino acids. The CDR3 bases are TGTGCCAGCAGCTTGAGGGTTGACATCTCTGGAAACACCATATATTTT. Its translation is CASSLRVDISGNTIYF.

The V and J genes are TRBV18 and TRBJ2-7; D possibly corresponds to TRBD2 (5 bases). The CDR3 extends over 12 amino acids. V lost 6 bases, J lost 6 bases, and 12 bases lay in between. The germline V gene encodes CDR1 KGHSH and CDR2 LQKENI. The CDR3 is CASSDYLGEQYF. CDR3 sequence (DNA): TGTGCCAGCTCTGACTATCTCGGCGAGCAGTACTTC.

The V call is TRBV7-2, the J call TRBJ2-3, with D possibly being TRBD2 (7 bases). CDR1 is SGHTA, CDR2 FQGNSA, per germline. This CDR3 comprises 13 residues. Trimming pared 3 bases from V and 6 bases from J, leaving 10 bases between. CDR3 nucleotide sequence: TGTGCCAGCAGCTTTGCGGGGGCGGATACGCAGTATTTT. The encoded protein is CASSFAGADTQYF.

The chain combines TRBV6-6 with TRBJ2-7; 9 bases fit TRBD1. This CDR3 spans 15 amino acids. The V gene end was trimmed by 5 bases and the J gene end by 0 bases; junction bases not matched to a gene: 5. Per germline, CDR1 MNHNY and CDR2 SVGAGI (reference sequence). The CDR3 DNA follows: TGTGCCAGCAGTCCACTGACAGGGGGCTCCTACGAGCAGTACTTC. This gives the protein CASSPLTGGSYEQYF.

For this clone: At the DNA level, this CDR3 is encoded by other sequences in the same sample as well. V usage is TRBV2 and J usage is TRBJ1-1, with a possible D match to TRBD1 (6 bases). Germline CDR1 is SNHLY and CDR2 is FYNNEI. The CDR3 sequence is 13 residues long. Trimming stripped 5 bases from V and 1 base from J, with 8 bases between. In DNA, the CDR3 is TGTGCCAGCAGTTCGACAGGGAACACTGAAGCTTTCTTT. It is translated as CASSSTGNTEAFF.

This clone was observed a handful of times. The chain employs TRBV18 and TRBJ1-2; D might be TRBD1 (5 bases). The germline gives CDR1 KGHSH, CDR2 LQKENI. This CDR3 has 13 amino acids. Trimming took 2 bases from V and 1 from J, leaving 5 bases between them. CDR3: CASSPDSNYGYTF. The CDR3 DNA sequence: TGTGCCAGCTCACCAGACAGTAACTATGGCTACACCTTC.

V gene TRBV5-1 combines with J gene TRBJ2-6; tentatively, D is TRBD1 (6 bases). Per the germline V gene, CDR1 is SGHRS and CDR2 is YFSETQ. CDR3 length equals 15 residues. V shed 6 bases and J shed 3 bases, with 13 bases lying between them. The CDR3 sequence: CASTSGAGGANVLTF. The CDR3, as DNA: TGCGCCAGCACCTCAGGGGCGGGTGGGGCCAACGTCCTGACTTTC.

This chain connects TRBV6-7 to TRBJ2-4, with D perhaps matching TRBD2 (7 bases). TRBV6-7 has ORF status, its function being uncertain. The CDR3 is made up of 14 amino acids. V gave up 5 bases and J gave up 8 bases, with 16 bases separating them. CDR3 region: CASSPMGGPYIQYF. The DNA for the CDR3 is TGTGCCAGCAGTCCTATGGGGGGGCCCTACATTCAGTACTTC.